These 19 T cell receptor beta chains originate from one sample sequenced in a study of T cells after posttransplantation cyclophosphamide (dated by TCRdb to 2016 to 2017). Reading the label with the study, this specimen's treatment or condition is: high-dose cyclophosphamide on days +3 and +4 as single-agent GVHD prophylaxis. For conditioning, the PTCy patients got busulfan and fludarabine, then a related or unrelated marrow graft, followed by cyclophosphamide on days +3 and +4. The library was obtained by the immunoSEQ multiplex PCR assay. TCRdb provides this immuneACCESS table in a form limited to in-frame rearrangements. Some clones are lacking; in checked studies, under half of them reflect an unresolved V gene, and why the rest are absent is not known. The sample table lists 1,500 to 2,000 clones, roughly two thirds of them with a count of one. The top ten clones comprise roughly 35% of the sample.

The sample here was CD8+ T cells sorted from PBMCs, taken after allogeneic stem cell transplant with posttransplant cyclophosphamide. The receptors stem from a young adult male patient who received an allogeneic stem cell transplant from a related donor, was CMV-positive, and had acute GVHD only. After a transplant, some of the T cells may come from the graft donor.

The chain uses TRBV6-6 and TRBJ2-1, with 10 positions matching TRBD2. The CDR3 contains 15 residues. Germline V CDR1 and CDR2: MNHNY, SVGAGI (reference sequence). With V trimmed by 6 bases and J by 4 bases, 6 bases remained unmatched. DNA for the CDR3: TGTGCCAGCAGCGACAAGCGGGGGGGATACAATGAGCAGTTCTTC. Translated: CASSDKRGGYNEQFF.

This chain connects TRBV4-2 to TRBJ1-2, with TRBD1 matching over 8 bases. CDR3 size: 14 residues. V shed 8 bases, J shed 1 base, and the junction held 6 bases outside the gene matches. Germline V CDR1 and CDR2: LGHNA, YNFKEQ. CDR3 region: CASSDRELNYGYTF. The CDR3, as DNA: TGTGCCAGCTCGGACAGGGAGCTTAACTATGGCTACACCTTC.

The chain uses TRBV5-6 and TRBJ2-4; 7 bases are shared with TRBD1. The germline CDR1 and CDR2 sequences are SGHDT and YYEEEE. The CDR3 spans 15 residues. With 0 bases clipped from V and 3 bases from J, the junction kept 3 bases outside the gene matches. The CDR3 loop is CASSLEGAHKNIQYF. CDR3 DNA: TGTGCCAGCAGCTTGGAGGGGGCGCACAAAAACATTCAGTACTTC.

This clone was found once. The CDR3 region has the DNA TGTGCCAGCAGCCCACCGACGGGGGAGAGGGATACGCAGTATTTT. It encodes CASSPPTGERDTQYF. The chain has TRBV14 and TRBJ2-3, with D possibly TRBD2 on 6 matching bases. Trimming removed 4 bases at V and 6 bases at J, with 17 bases between. Germline lookup yields CDR1 SGHDN and CDR2 FVKESK. This CDR3 is 15 amino acids long. The whole variable domain, remainder taken from reference TRBV14 and TRBJ2-3, is EAGVTQFPSHSVIEKGQTVTLRCDPISGHDNLYWYRRVMGKEIKFLLHFVKESKQDESGMPNNRFLAERTGGTYSTLKVQPAELEDSGVYFCASSPPTGERDTQYFGPGTRLTVL.

This clone has a handful of counts. The V and J genes are TRBV28 and TRBJ2-7, with 10 bases lining up with TRBD1. The CDR3 is 15 amino acids. V lost 6 bases and J lost 1; bases outside the gene matches: 6. Germline CDR1 MDHEN, CDR2 SYDVKM. The chain's CDR3 is CASRGGQGLSYEQYF. CDR3 nucleotides: TGTGCCAGCAGAGGGGGACAGGGGCTATCCTACGAGCAGTACTTC.

The chain uses TRBV9 and TRBJ1-6; no clear D. The CDR3 has 13 residues. The germline CDR1 and CDR2 sequences are SGDLS and YYNGEE. V lost 3 bases and J 13 bases, leaving 14 bases between the germline ends. The CDR3, as DNA: TGTGCCAGCAGCGCTGGACGGACTATGCCCCTCCACTTT. Encoded protein: CASSAGRTMPLHF.

There are a few counts of this clone. This chain links TRBV25-1 with TRBJ2-7, with D possibly matching TRBD1 (5 bases). This CDR3 spans 12 amino acids. Germline V gene data show CDR1 as MGHDK and CDR2 as SYGVNS. Trimming shortened V by 4 bases and J by 1 base, and 5 bases separated the two germline ends. The CDR3: CASSGQSYEQYF. The CDR3 DNA is TGTGCCAGCAGTGGACAGTCCTACGAGCAGTACTTC.

In this sample, this clone turned up a few times. The chain joins TRBV11-1 to TRBJ1-1; D is possibly TRBD1 (5 bases). Trimming removed 5 bases from V and 1 base from J, with 11 bases in between. The CDR3 contains 14 residues. Per the germline V gene, CDR1 is SGHAT and CDR2 is FQDESV (reference sequence). The CDR3 loop reads CASSDSVPNTEAFF. The CDR3 DNA reads TGTGCCAGCAGCGACAGTGTACCGAACACTGAAGCTTTCTTT.

This clone was picked up a small number of times. The chain is built from TRBV7-9 and TRBJ2-1, with D possibly being TRBD2 (5 bases). CDR3 length: 16 amino acids. Germline lookup yields CDR1 SEHNR and CDR2 FQNEAQ (reference sequence). V lost 5 bases and J 0 bases, leaving 14 bases between the germline ends. The CDR3 reads CASSGIRGSSYNEQFF. DNA for the CDR3: TGTGCCAGCAGCGGAATACGTGGGAGCTCCTACAATGAGCAGTTCTTC.

V and J are TRBV9 and TRBJ1-1; TRBD1 matches at 8 bases. The CDR3 length is 13 residues. Per the germline V gene, CDR1 is SGDLS and CDR2 is YYNGEE. The trim removed 4 bases at V and 8 bases at J, leaving 7 bases unmatched. Here the CDR3 reads CASSSGTGGEAFF. CDR3 DNA sequence: TGTGCCAGCAGCAGTGGGACAGGCGGAGAAGCTTTCTTT.

The chain recombines TRBV19 with TRBJ1-2; D not resolved. The CDR3 sequence is 13 residues long. V lost 4 bases and J lost 1, with 7 bases in between. Germline assignment: CDR1 LNHDA and CDR2 SQIVND (reference sequence). The CDR3 sequence is CASSNSLNYGYTF. CDR3 coding DNA: TGTGCCAGTAGTAACAGTCTTAACTATGGCTACACCTTC.

Within the sample, this clone is large. The rearrangement links TRBV7-9 to TRBJ2-3, with TRBD2 as a possible D gene (5 bases). Germline CDR1 SEHNR, CDR2 FQNEAQ (reference sequence). Trimming stripped 7 bases from V and 0 bases from J, with 14 bases between. The CDR3 has 15 residues. The CDR3 nucleotides are TGTGCCAGCAACAGTAAAGCGGATAGCACAGATACGCAGTATTTT. This encodes CASNSKADSTDTQYF. Complete variable domain (other parts from reference TRBV7-9 and TRBJ2-3): DTGVSQNPRHKITKRGQNVTFRCDPISEHNRLYWYRQTLGQGPEFLTYFQNEAQLEKSRLLSDRFSAERPKGSFSTLEIQRTEQGDSAMYLCASNSKADSTDTQYFGPGTRLTVL.

The table lists this clone with a few counts. The same CDR3 arises from other DNA sequences in this sample as well. V and J are TRBV6-5 and TRBJ2-3; 9 bases line up with TRBD2. CDR1 and CDR2 from the germline V gene are MNHEY and SVGAGI. Trimming cost V 6 bases and J 1 base; bases outside gene matches: 5. This CDR3 spans 15 amino acids. CDR3 region: CASRTGLAGTDTQYF. CDR3 sequence (DNA): TGTGCCAGCAGGACGGGACTAGCCGGCACAGATACGCAGTATTTT.

The rearrangement uses TRBV5-1 and TRBJ1-2, with unresolved D. Trimming pared 0 bases from V and 5 bases from J, leaving 17 bases between. Per the germline V gene, CDR1 is SGHRS and CDR2 is YFSETQ. This CDR3 spans 16 amino acids. For the CDR3, the DNA is TGCGCCAGCAGCTTGGCGCGAGGACTGTCGTCATATGGCTACACCTTC. Translated: CASSLARGLSSYGYTF.

The chain carries TRBV9 and TRBJ1-2; D is unclear. Germline values: CDR1 SGDLS, CDR2 YYNGEE. V lost 0 bases and J 7 bases, leaving 10 bases between the germline ends. CDR3 size: 13 residues. The CDR3 bases are TGTGCCAGCAGCGTAGTCGATTGGAGTGGCTACACCTTC. This encodes CASSVVDWSGYTF.

The V call is TRBV5-6, the J call TRBJ2-7, with D possibly TRBD1 on 6 matching bases. V was trimmed by 0 bases and J by 3 bases, leaving 10 bases between them. The CDR3 sequence is 14 residues long. Germline lookup yields CDR1 SGHDT and CDR2 YYEEEE. DNA for the CDR3: TGTGCCAGCAGCTTGGGAGGGGGAAACTACGAGCAGTACTTC. This translates into CASSLGGGNYEQYF.

This chain links TRBV9 with TRBJ2-2; possibly TRBD2 for D (5 bases). V gave up 6 bases and J gave up 6 bases, with 12 bases separating them. CDR1 and CDR2 (germline): SGDLS, YYNGEE. The CDR3 contains 13 residues. CDR3 nucleotide sequence: TGTGCCAGCAACCCGGACGGGGCCGGGGAGCTGTTTTTT. Translated: CASNPDGAGELFF.

To note about this clone: A read error may account for a junction end that differs from germline. The genes are TRBV4-3 and TRBJ1-1; no definite D call. CDR3 length: 13 amino acids. Looked up from germline, CDR1 is LGHNA and CDR2 is YSLEER. The CDR3 spells CASSPARNPEAFF. The CDR3 DNA reads TGCGCCAGCAGCCCGGCGAGGAACCCTGAAGCTTTCTTT.

J is TRBJ1-2 and V is TRBV7-9, with a weak D call TRBD1 (5 bases). The CDR3 runs to 14 residues. CDR1 is SEHNR and CDR2 is FQNEAQ in the germline V gene (reference sequence). Deletions cut 3 bases from V and 6 bases from J, with 14 bases between. The CDR3 coding sequence is TGTGCCAGCAGCTTGGATGTCCGGACACATGGCTACACCTTC. Its translation: CASSLDVRTHGYTF.